The clone carrying this TCR beta chain has a handful of counts. This entry belongs to a study of cytomegalovirus exposure and HLA in healthy donors. The length of the CDR3 is 17 residues. J lost 2 bases, V lost 4 bases, and 7 bases had no gene match. From germline, CDR1 is SGHKS and CDR2 YYEKEE (reference sequence). The PCR had 60 Vbeta and 13 Jbeta primers. Sequencing used immunoSEQ multiplex PCR; TCRdb keeps in-frame clones, though not all of them. The sample includes about 140,000 clones, less than 85% of them seen just once. This chain connects TRBV5-5 to TRBJ2-1, with TRBD2 matching over 12 bases. The sample consisted of PBMCs. The TCR sequence derives from a woman between 55 and 75 years old in good health and CMV-seropositive. In nucleotides, the CDR3 is TGTGCCAGCAGCCTCCCGACTAGCGGGAGAACCTACAATGAGCAGTTCTTC. It specifies CASSLPTSGRTYNEQFF.